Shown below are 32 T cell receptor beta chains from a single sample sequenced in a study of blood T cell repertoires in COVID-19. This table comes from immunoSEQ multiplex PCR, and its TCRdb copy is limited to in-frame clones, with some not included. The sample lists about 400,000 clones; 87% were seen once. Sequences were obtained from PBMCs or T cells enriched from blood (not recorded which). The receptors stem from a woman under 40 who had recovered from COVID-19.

The CDR3 DNA is TGTGCCAGCAGTAAACCGGAACAGGGGGAGCGGTCCTACGAGCAGTACTTC. It is translated as CASSKPEQGERSYEQYF. The V gene is TRBV28, the J gene TRBJ2-7; TRBD1 agrees at 8 bases. V shed 5 bases, J shed 1 base, and the junction held 13 bases outside the gene matches. The CDR3 is 17 residues long. In germline, CDR1 is MDHEN, CDR2 SYDVKM. Drawing the rest from reference TRBV28 and TRBJ2-7, the complete variable domain is DVKVTQSSRYLVKRTGEKVFLECVQDMDHENMFWYRQDPGLGLRLIYFSYDVKMKEKGDIPEGYSVSREKKERFSLILESASTNQTSMYLCASSKPEQGERSYEQYFGPGTRLTVT.

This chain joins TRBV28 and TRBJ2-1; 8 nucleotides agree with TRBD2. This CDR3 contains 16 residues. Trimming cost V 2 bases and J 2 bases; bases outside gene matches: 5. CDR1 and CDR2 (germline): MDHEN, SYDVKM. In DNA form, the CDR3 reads TGTGCCAGCAGTTTACCTTCGGGAGGGCCCTACAATGAGCAGTTCTTC. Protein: CASSLPSGGPYNEQFF.

The DNA of the CDR3 is TGTGCCAGCAGCCGAAGTAGCGGGGGGGTCACCACAGATACGCAGTATTTT. Translation gives CASSRSSGGVTTDTQYF. The rearrangement uses TRBV3-1 (or the pseudogene TRBV3-2) and TRBJ2-3; 11 bases map to TRBD2. Germline CDR1 reads LGHDT; CDR2 reads YNNKEL (reference sequence). The CDR3 has 17 residues. Losses at the gene ends were 4 bases for V and 2 bases for J; bases not matched to a gene: 8.

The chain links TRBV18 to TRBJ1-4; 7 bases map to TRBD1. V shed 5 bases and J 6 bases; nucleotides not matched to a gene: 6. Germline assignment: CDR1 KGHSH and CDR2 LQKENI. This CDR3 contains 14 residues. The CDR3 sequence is CASSRYDRDEKLFF. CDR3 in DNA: TGTGCCAGCTCAAGGTACGACAGGGATGAAAAACTGTTTTTT.

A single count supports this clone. The CDR3 loop is CASSSDRGRDIQYF. The CDR3 DNA reads TGTGCCAGCAGCTCCGACAGGGGACGGGACATTCAGTACTTC. The rearrangement joins TRBV7-2 to TRBJ2-4, with TRBD1 identical over 8 bases. After removal of 4 bases from V and 8 bases from J, the junction contained 7 bases not matched to a gene. Per germline, CDR1 SGHTA and CDR2 FQGNSA. CDR3 length: 14 amino acids.

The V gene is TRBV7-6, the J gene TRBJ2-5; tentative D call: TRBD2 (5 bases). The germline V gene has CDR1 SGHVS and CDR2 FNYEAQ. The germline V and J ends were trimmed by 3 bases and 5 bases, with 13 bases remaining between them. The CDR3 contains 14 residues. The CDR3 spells CASSFRRFGETQYF. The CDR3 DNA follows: TGTGCCAGCAGCTTTAGGAGGTTCGGGGAGACCCAGTACTTC.

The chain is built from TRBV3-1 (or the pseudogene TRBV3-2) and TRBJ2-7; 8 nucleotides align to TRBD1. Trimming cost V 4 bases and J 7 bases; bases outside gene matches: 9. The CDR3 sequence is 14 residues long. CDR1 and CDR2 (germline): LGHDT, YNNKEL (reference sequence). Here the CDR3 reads CASSPGPGDREQYF. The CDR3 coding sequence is TGTGCCAGCAGCCCCGGTCCCGGGGACAGGGAGCAGTACTTC.

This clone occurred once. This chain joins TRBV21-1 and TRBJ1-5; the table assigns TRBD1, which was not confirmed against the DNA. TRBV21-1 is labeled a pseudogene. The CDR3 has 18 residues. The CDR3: CASSKVEPGCDGNQPQHF. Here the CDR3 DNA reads TGTGCCAGCAGCAAAGTTGAGCCAGGGTGCGATGGAAATCAGCCCCAGCATTTT.

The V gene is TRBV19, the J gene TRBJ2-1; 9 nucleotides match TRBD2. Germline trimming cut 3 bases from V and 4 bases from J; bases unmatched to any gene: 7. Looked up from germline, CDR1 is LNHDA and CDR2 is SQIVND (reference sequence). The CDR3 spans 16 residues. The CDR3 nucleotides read TGTGCCAGTAGTATCACCGGGACTAGCCCGTACAATGAGCAGTTCTTC. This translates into CASSITGTSPYNEQFF.

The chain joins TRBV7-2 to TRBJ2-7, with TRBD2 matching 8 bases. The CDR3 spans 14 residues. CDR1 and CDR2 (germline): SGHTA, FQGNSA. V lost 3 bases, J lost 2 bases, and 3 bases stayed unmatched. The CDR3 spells CASSFSGGAYEQYF. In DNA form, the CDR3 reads TGTGCCAGCAGCTTTTCGGGAGGGGCCTACGAGCAGTACTTC.

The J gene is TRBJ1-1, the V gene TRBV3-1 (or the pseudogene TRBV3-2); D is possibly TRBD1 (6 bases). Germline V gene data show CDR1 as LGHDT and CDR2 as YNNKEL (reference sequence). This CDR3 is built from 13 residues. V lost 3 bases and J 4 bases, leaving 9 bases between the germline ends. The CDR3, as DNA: TGTGCCAGCAGCCAGGACAGTCTCACTGAAGCTTTCTTT. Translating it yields CASSQDSLTEAFF.

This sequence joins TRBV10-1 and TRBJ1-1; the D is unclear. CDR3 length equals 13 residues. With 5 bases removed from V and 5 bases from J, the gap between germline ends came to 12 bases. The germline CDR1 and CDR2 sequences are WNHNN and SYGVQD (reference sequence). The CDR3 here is CASSFDIGTEAFF. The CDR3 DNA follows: TGCGCCAGCAGTTTCGACATAGGTACTGAAGCTTTCTTT.

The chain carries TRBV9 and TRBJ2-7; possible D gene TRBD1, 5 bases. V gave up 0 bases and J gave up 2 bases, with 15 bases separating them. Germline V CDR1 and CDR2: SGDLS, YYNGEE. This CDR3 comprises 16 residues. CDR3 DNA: TGTGCCAGCAGCGTAGCAATGACAGCCAATCCCTACGAGCAGTACTTC. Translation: CASSVAMTANPYEQYF.

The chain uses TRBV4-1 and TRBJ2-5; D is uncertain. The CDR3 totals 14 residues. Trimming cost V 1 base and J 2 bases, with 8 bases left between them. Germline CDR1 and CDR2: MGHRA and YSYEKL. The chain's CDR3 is CASSQARVQETQYF. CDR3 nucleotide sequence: TGCGCCAGCAGCCAAGCTCGCGTTCAAGAGACCCAGTACTTC.

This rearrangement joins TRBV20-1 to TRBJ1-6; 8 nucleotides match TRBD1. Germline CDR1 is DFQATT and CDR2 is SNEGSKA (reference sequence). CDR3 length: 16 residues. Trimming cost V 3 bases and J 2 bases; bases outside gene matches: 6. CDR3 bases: TGCAGTGCTAGTCCCCAGGGGGCGACCTATAATTCACCCCTCCACTTT. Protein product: CSASPQGATYNSPLHF.

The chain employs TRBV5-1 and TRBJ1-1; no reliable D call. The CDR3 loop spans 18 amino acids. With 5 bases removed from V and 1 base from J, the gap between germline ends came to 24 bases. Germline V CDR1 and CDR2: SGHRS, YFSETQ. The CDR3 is CASRLTLQTKTQNTEAFF. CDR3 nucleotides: TGCGCCAGCAGGTTGACCCTGCAAACAAAAACCCAGAACACTGAAGCTTTCTTT. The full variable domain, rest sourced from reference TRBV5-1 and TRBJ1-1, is KAGVTQTPRYLIKTRGQQVTLSCSPISGHRSVSWYQQTPGQGLQFLFEYFSETQRNKGNFPGRFSGRQFSNSRSEMNVSTLELGDSALYLCASRLTLQTKTQNTEAFFGQGTRLTVV.

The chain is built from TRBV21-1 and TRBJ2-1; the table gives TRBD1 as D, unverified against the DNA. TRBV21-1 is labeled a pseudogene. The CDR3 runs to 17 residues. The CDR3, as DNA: TGTGCCAGCAGCAAAGGACCAGGACAGGGGGCGTACAATGAGCAGTTCTTC. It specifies CASSKGPGQGAYNEQFF.

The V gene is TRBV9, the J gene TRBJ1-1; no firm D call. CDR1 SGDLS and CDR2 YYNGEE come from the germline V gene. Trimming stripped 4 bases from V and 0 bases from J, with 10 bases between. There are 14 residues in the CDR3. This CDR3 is CASSPRPMNTEAFF. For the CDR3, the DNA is TGTGCCAGCAGCCCTAGACCCATGAACACTGAAGCTTTCTTT.

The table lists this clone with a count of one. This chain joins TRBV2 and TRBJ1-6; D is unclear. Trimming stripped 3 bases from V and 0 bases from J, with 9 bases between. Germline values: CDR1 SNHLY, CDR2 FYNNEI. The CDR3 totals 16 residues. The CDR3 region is CASSDKAFSYNSPLHF. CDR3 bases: TGTGCCAGCAGTGACAAAGCGTTCTCCTATAATTCACCCCTCCACTTT.

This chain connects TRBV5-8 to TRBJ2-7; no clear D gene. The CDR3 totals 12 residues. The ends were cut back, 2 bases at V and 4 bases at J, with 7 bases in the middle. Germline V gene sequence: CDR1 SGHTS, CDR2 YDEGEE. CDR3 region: CASSLFVYEQYF. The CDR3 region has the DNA TGTGCCAGCAGCTTATTCGTTTACGAGCAGTACTTC.

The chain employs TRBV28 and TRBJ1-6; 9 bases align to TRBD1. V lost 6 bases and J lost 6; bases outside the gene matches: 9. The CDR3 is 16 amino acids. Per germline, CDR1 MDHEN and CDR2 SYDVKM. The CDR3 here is CASSPPGQGVNSPLHF. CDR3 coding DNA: TGTGCCAGCAGCCCACCGGGACAGGGAGTTAATTCACCCCTCCACTTT.

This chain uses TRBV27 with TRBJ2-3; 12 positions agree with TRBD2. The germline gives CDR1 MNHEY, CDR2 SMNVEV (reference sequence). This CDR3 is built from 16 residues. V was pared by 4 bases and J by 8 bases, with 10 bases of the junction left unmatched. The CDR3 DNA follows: TGTGCCAGCAGTTACGGGGGACTAGCGGGTCTCGGTACGCAGTATTTT. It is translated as CASSYGGLAGLGTQYF.

The CDR3 DNA follows: TGTGCCAGCAGCACCGGAGCGGGAGGGAACTACAATGAGCAGTTCTTC. Protein: CASSTGAGGNYNEQFF. The chain links TRBV7-9 to TRBJ2-1; the match to TRBD2 covers 10 bases. The V segment lost 5 bases and the J segment 3 bases; nucleotides outside the gene matches: 7. The CDR3 has 16 residues. Germline V gene lookup returns CDR1 SEHNR and CDR2 FQNEAQ (reference sequence).

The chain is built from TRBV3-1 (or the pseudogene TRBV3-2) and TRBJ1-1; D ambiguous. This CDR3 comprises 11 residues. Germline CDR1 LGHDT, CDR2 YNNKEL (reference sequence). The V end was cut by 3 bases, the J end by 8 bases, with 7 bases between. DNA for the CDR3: TGTGCCAGCAGCCACCGACACGAAGCTTTCTTT. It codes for CASSHRHEAFF.

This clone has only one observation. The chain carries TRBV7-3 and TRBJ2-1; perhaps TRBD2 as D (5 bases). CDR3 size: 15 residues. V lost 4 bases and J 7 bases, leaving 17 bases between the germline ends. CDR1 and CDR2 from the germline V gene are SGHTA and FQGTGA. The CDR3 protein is CASSSGGGPGNEQFF. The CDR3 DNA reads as TGTGCCAGCAGCTCGGGCGGCGGGCCGGGGAATGAGCAGTTCTTC.

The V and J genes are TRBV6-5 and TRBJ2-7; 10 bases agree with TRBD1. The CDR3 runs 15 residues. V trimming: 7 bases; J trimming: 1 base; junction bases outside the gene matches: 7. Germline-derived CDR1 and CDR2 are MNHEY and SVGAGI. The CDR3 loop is CASTPDRGLSYEQYF. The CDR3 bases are TGTGCCAGCACCCCTGACAGGGGGCTTTCCTACGAGCAGTACTTC.

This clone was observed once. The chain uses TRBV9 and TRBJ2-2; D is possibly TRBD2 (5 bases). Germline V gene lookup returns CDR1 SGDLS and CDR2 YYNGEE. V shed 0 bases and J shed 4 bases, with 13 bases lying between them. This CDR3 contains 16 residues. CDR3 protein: CASSVGASWSTGELFF. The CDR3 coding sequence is TGTGCCAGCAGCGTAGGTGCTAGCTGGAGCACCGGGGAGCTGTTTTTT.

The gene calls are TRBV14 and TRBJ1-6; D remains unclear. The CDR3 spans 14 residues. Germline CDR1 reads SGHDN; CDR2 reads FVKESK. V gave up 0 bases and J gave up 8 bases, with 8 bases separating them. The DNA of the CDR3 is TGTGCCAGCAGCCAAGACCCCCTATATTCACCCCTCCACTTT. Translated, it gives CASSQDPLYSPLHF.

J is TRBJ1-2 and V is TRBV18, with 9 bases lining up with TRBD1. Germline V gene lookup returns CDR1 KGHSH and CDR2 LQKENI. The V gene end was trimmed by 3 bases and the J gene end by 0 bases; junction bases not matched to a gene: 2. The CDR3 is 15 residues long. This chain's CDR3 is CASSPGTGSNYGYTF. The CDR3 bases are TGTGCCAGCTCACCCGGGACAGGGTCTAACTATGGCTACACCTTC.

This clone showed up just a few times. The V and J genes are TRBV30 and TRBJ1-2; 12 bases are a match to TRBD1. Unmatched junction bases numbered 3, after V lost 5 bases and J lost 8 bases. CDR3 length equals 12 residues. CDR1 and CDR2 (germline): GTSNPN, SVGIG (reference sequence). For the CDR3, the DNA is TGTGCCTGGGGGACAGGGGGCGGAGGCTACACCTTC. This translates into CAWGTGGGGYTF.

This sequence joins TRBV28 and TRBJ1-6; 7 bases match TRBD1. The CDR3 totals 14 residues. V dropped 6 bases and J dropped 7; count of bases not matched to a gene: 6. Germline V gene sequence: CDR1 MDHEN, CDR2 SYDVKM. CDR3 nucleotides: TGTGCCAGCAGAGAAGGGACAGAAAATTCACCCCTCCACTTT. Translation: CASREGTENSPLHF.

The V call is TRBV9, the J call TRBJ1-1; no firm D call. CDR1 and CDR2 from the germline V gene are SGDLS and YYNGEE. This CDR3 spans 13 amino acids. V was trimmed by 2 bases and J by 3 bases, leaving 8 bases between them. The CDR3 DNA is TGTGCCAGCAGCGTCTCGGTTGACACTGAAGCTTTCTTT. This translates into CASSVSVDTEAFF.